The present entry profiles one T cell receptor (beta chain) with its context. The antigen remains unidentified. At the time of sampling, donors were nominally healthy, though unrecorded immune exposures were likely. The sample originates from a study of cytomegalovirus exposure and HLA in healthy donors. Study-level points and caveats: The likely explanation for a cluster of highly shared sequence variants was sequencing artifact. Accurate prediction of most subjects' HLA-A and HLA-B alleles from TCR beta sequences was reported. Most TCR sequences were seen very rarely across donors, but some public TCRs occurred in many.

Trimming removed 4 bases from V and 3 bases from J, with 17 bases in between. CDR3 length equals 15 residues. In germline, CDR1 is SGHNT, CDR2 YYREEE (reference sequence). Vbeta (60) and Jbeta (13) primers were used in the PCR. Clones were read by immunoSEQ multiplex PCR, and TCRdb kept only the in-frame ones, dropping some. The sample yields about 130,000 clones, 74% seen once. Sequencing was done on a sample of PBMCs. This clonotype originated in a man between 18 and 35 years old in good health and CMV-seropositive. The chain recombines TRBV5-4 with TRBJ2-7, with D tentatively TRBD1 (6 bases). The CDR3 loop is CASSRQDPYFYEQYF. CDR3 bases: TGTGCCAGCAGCCGACAGGACCCCTATTTCTACGAGCAGTACTTC.